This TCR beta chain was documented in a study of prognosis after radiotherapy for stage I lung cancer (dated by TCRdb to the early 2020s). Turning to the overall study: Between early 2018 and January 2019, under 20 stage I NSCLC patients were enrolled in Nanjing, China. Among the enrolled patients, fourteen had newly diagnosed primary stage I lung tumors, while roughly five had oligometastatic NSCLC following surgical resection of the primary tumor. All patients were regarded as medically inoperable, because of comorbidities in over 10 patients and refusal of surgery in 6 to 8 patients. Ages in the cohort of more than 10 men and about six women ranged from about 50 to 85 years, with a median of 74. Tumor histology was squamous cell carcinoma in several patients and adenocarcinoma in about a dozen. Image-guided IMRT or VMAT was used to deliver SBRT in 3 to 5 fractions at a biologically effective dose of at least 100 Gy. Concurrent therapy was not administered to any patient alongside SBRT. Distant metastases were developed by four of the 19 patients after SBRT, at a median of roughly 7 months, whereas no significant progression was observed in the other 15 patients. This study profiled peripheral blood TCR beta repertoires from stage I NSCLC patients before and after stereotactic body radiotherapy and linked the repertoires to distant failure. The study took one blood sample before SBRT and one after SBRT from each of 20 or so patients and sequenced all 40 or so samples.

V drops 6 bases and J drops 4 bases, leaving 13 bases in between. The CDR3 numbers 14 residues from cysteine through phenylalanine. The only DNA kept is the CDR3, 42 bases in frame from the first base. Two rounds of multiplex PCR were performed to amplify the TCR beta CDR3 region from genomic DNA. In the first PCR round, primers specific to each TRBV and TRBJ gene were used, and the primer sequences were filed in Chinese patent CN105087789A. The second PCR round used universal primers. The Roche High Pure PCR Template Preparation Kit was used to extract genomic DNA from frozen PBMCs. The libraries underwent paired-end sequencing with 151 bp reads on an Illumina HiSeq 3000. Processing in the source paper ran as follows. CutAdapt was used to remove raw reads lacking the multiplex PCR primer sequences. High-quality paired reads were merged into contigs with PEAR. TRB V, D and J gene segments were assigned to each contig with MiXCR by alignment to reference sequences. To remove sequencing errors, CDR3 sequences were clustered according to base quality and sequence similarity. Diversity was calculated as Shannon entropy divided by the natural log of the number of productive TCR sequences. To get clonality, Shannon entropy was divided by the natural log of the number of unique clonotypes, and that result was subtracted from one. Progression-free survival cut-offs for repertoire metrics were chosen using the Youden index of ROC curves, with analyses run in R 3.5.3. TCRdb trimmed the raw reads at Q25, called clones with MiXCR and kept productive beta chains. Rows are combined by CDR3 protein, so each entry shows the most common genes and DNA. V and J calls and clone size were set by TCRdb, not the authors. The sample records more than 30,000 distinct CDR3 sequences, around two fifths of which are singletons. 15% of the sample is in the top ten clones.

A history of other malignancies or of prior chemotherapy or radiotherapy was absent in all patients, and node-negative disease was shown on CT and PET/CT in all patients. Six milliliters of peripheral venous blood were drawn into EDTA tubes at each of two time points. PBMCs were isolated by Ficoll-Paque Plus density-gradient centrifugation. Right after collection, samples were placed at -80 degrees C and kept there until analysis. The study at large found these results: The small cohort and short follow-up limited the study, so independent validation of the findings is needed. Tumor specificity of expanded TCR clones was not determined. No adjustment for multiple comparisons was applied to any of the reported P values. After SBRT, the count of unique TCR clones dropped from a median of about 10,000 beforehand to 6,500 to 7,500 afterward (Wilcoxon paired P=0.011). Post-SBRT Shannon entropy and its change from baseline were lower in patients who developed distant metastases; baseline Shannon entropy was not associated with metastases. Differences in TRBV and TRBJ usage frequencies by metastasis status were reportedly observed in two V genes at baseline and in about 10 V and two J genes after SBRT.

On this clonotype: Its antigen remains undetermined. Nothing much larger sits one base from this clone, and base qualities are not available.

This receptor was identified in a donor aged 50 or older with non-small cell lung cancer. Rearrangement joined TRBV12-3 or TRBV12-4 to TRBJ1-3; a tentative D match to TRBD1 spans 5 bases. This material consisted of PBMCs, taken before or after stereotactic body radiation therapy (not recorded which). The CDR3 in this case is CASSSDIYGNTIYF. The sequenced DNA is TGTGCCAGCAGCTCGGACATATACGGAAACACCATATATTTT.